This T cell receptor beta chain was captured by sequencing in a study of spatial heterogeneity in lung cancer. Across the study: Detection of beta-chain sequences consistently exceeded that of alpha-chain sequences.

Every TCR cDNA molecule bore its own unique molecular identifier. TCRdb re-called the 5' RACE reads through MiXCR, storing one row per CDR3 protein. The sample lists some 78,000 distinct CDR3 sequences; under 8.5% were seen once. This clonotype was counted many times. The V gene end was trimmed by 6 bases and the J gene end by 5 bases; junction bases not matched to a gene: 4. Germline-derived CDR1 and CDR2 are MNHNY and SVGAGI (reference sequence). CDR3 length: 14 amino acids. The time point was: sample taken at primary tumor resection. There were approximately 69 donors, all of them untreated patients with early-stage non-small cell lung cancer.

The V call is TRBV6-6, the J call TRBJ1-4; 9 bases match TRBD1. This TCR derives from a male donor with early-stage non-small cell lung cancer. The source was PBMCs, collected at surgery. The CDR3 region is CASRRDRGNEKLFF. The CDR3 region has the DNA TGTGCCAGCAGAAGAGACAGGGGGAATGAAAAACTGTTTTTT.